This T cell receptor beta chain comes out of a study of T cells in Graves' hyperthyroidism and ophthalmopathy (dated by TCRdb to the late 2010s). About the investigation overall: Peripheral blood samples were taken at the time of initial diagnosis, prior to any treatment. To identify distinguishing TCR V-J signatures, a discovery cohort of about a hundred patients was used, comprising 40 to 45 with Graves' ophthalmopathy and under 60 with stable Graves' hyperthyroidism. An independent validation cohort of 18 to 20 hyperthyroidism patients and 17 patients who later progressed to ophthalmopathy tested prospective prediction of ophthalmopathy. For training and testing, the 100 or so patients in the discovery cohort were randomly divided in a 7:3 ratio. Thyroid tissue and blood T-cell repertoires from six Graves' hyperthyroidism patients were also compared in the study. Once sampling was done, hyperthyroidism patients were given methimazole at a starting dose of 30 mg daily, whereas ophthalmopathy patients were given high-dose intravenous methylprednisolone. The paper reports TCR Vbeta CDR3 sequencing of approximately 140 peripheral blood samples: 40 to 45 ophthalmopathy, 75 to 80 hyperthyroidism and approximately 17 progressor patients. Results the study describes overall, beyond this receptor: In validation, the model predicted progression to ophthalmopathy with 60% to 71% sensitivity and over 72% specificity, a median of 6.5 months before onset. In cross-validation, a model built on a 13 V-J signature told ophthalmopathy apart from stable hyperthyroidism with 87.88% sensitivity and roughly 81% specificity, and in testing the same model reached 80%/75%. Most expanded thyroid clonotypes (frequency above 0.001) were also detected in blood, a finding suggesting that blood repertoires may reflect thyroid immune responses. No statistical method was used to fix the sample size in advance, and group allocation was not hidden from the investigators.

Moderately to severely active disease, a Clinical Activity Score of at least 3, a NOSPECS grade of at least 4, and a duration under 3 months were present in ophthalmopathy patients. Any patient with an uncontrolled infection, another autoimmune disease, pregnancy or lactation was excluded. Diagnoses relied on clinical symptoms, serum thyroxine and TRAb, thyroid ultrasound and orbital computed tomography. PBMCs were isolated from 7.5 to 10 ml of fresh peripheral blood by Ficoll-Paque density gradient centrifugation. Total RNA was extracted with Trizol reagent, and quality was checked on an Agilent 2100 Bioanalyzer. TCR beta CDR3 regions were amplified from RNA transcripts. A first-round RT-PCR of the TCR CDR3 used the HTBI primer set with the Qiagen OneStep RT-PCR kit. Libraries were constructed in a second round of multiplex PCR, after which size selection and purification were performed. Paired-end sequencing of the libraries was performed with 100 bp reads on an Illumina HiSeq2000. The paper's data handling went like this. SOAPnuke was used to process the raw data, with reads discarded if the reads contained adapters or uncalled bases, had a mean Phred below 15, or lacked an exact constant-primer or identifier match. COPE v1.2.5 was used to merge the high-quality paired reads, and each unique nucleotide sequence was defined as a clonotype. MiTCR v1.1 was used to align the clonotypes against IMGT TRBV, TRBD and TRBJ reference segments. The analysis was restricted to V-J combinations with a frequency above 0.0001, which together covered roughly 99% of the repertoires. A TCS score was defined as the ratio between F50 (clonal expansion) and ExV (chaos), using BLOSUM62-based TCRdist between CDR3 peptides within each V-J. Welch's t-statistics and random forest reduced fewer than 600 V-J features to around 14, which were used in a naive Bayes classifier (R e1071). TCRdb reanalyzed the raw reads on its own, using fastp at Q25 for trimming and MiXCR for clone calling, and kept in-frame beta chains. Rows are unified per CDR3 protein, each entry keeping the most common DNA and genes. The V and J calls were determined by TCRdb, not by the authors. The sample records about 640,000 distinct CDR3 sequences, roughly 20% of which are singletons. The ten most abundant clones make up around a third of the sample.

This clonotype has at least ten counts. It lacks a known antigen. It has no much larger one-base neighbor in the sample; base qualities were not kept. Via the germline V gene (reference sequence), CDR1 is MNHEY and CDR2 SMNVEV. Trimmed from V: 5 bases; trimmed from J: 8 bases; junction bases lacking a gene match: 18. The CDR3 has 17 amino acids, counting the end cysteine and phenylalanine. Only CDR3 DNA is held: 51 bases, read in frame from base 1. Sequencing input: blood. The chain uses TRBV27 and TRBJ1-1, with TRBD1 matching 9 junction bases. The receptor was isolated from a man younger than 40 with Graves' ophthalmopathy. The sequenced DNA is TGTGCCAGCAGTGCCTTCGGGACAGGGATTGGGTTGATGGAAGCTTTCTTT. Its protein product is CASSAFGTGIGLMEAFF.